This T cell receptor beta chain derives from a study of blood T cells in healthy people across ages. For the study at large: About one barcoded beta molecule was captured per two T cells (by template switching).

Whole-study findings and limits: When one million T cells were used, diversity estimates were thought to be underestimates. Per million T cells, the diversity of TCR beta decreased roughly linearly as age advanced. The study found more naive CD4+ cells and higher diversity in long-lived than aged donors.

This clonotype was observed many times. Its antigen remains unidentified. Next came a second PCR, run for roughly 6 to 11 cycles, which used a sample-barcoded 5' primer along with a J-beta primer mix. TCRdb ran MiXCR on the 5' RACE reads and lists one entry per CDR3 protein. The sample holds 850,000 or so distinct CDR3 sequences, under 30% seen once. The sequenced sample was blood. This receptor was taken from a woman of 80 years or more in good health.

CDR3 sequence (DNA): TGTGCCAGCCAGGACACCAACTATGGCTACACCTTC. This codes for CASQDTNYGYTF. The rearrangement joins TRBV6-5 to TRBJ1-2, with D perhaps TRBD1 (5 bases). The germline V and J ends were trimmed by 8 bases and 2 bases, with 9 bases remaining between them. Germline CDR1 and CDR2: MNHEY and SVGAGI. This CDR3 is 12 amino acids long.